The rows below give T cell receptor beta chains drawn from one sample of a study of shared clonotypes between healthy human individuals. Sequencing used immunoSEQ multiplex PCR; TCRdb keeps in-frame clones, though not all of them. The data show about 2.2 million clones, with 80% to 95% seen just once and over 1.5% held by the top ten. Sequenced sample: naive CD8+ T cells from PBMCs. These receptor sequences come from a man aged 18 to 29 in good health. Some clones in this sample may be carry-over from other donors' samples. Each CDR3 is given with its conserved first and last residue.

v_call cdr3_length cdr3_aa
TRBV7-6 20 CASSPRSGTSGKGNHGELFF
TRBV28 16 CASIDLTGQAQETQYF
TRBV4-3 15 CASSQVTGGNYGYTF
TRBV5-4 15 CASSLGGQGNTEAFF
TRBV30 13 CAWTPQATYEQYF
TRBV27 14 CASSPRGADYGYTF
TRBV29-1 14 CSVAGVSSYNEQFF
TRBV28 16 CASSLRFNGSYNEQFF
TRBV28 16 CASSLWASGNSYEQYF
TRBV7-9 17 CASSLASRDRWVSPLHF
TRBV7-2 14 CASSLVGTNQPQHF
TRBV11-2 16 CASSSRAGGHNSPLHF
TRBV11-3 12 CASSLDQETQYF
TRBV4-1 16 CASSQGGSGSWDTQYF
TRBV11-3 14 CASSPRTGGYEQYF
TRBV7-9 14 CASSLVLTNYEQYF
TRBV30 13 CAWTTGRNTEAFF
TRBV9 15 CASSADTGSSYEQYF
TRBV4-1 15 CASSQEGQEAYEQYF
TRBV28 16 CASSPWSGSDTGELFF